These 32 T cell receptor beta chains were sequenced from one sample in a study of cytomegalovirus exposure and HLA in healthy donors. The primer mix had 60 Vbeta and 13 Jbeta primers. The method was immunoSEQ multiplex PCR; TCRdb's version includes in-frame clones alone and lacks a portion of them. Among around 99,000 clones listed, about 77% were seen once. Source material: PBMCs. Every receptor here comes from a man aged 35 to 55 in good health and CMV-seronegative.

The table lists this clone with a count of one. The junction departs from the called germline gene at one end, perhaps through a read error. V usage is TRBV7-2 and J usage is TRBJ2-3; TRBD2 matches at 10 bases. From germline, CDR1 is SGHTA and CDR2 FQGNSA. The CDR3 totals 14 residues. The CDR3 spells CASSLAGVFNTQYF. CDR3 nucleotides: TGTGCCAGCAGCCTAGCGGGAGTTTTTAATACGCAGTATTTT.

The V gene is TRBV2, the J gene TRBJ2-3; maybe TRBD2 (6 bases). The germline V gene encodes CDR1 SNHLY and CDR2 FYNNEI. The CDR3 is 14 residues long. Trimming shortened V by 6 bases and J by 2 bases, and 12 bases separated the two germline ends. The CDR3, as DNA: TGTGCCAGCAGCCTTAGCGGATTCACAGATACGCAGTATTTT. Amino acid sequence: CASSLSGFTDTQYF.

In its sample, this clone was seen once. The V gene is TRBV7-6, the J gene TRBJ1-4, with D perhaps TRBD1 (6 bases). This CDR3 has 14 residues. Trimming left V 3 bases short and J 7 bases short, with 12 bases between. Germline CDR1 reads SGHVS; CDR2 reads FNYEAQ. The CDR3 DNA sequence: TGTGCCAGCAGCTTGGCAGGGGCCGGTGAAAAACTGTTTTTT. Residues: CASSLAGAGEKLFF.

The chain employs TRBV5-1 and TRBJ2-1; 7 positions agree with TRBD2. With 5 bases clipped from V and 4 bases from J, the junction kept 9 bases outside the gene matches. CDR3 length: 15 amino acids. Germline V gives CDR1 SGHRS, CDR2 YFSETQ. CDR3 amino acids: CASRTGGQSYNEQFF. The DNA for the CDR3 is TGCGCCAGCAGAACGGGAGGCCAGAGTTACAATGAGCAGTTCTTC.

This clone was observed a handful of times. The same CDR3 can be traced to other DNA sequences in this sample. The rearrangement uses TRBV6-1 and TRBJ2-6, with D tentatively TRBD1 (5 bases). Germline V gene data show CDR1 as MNHNS and CDR2 as SASEGT. CDR3 size: 15 residues. V lost 0 bases and J lost 3, with 6 bases in between. The CDR3 nucleotides read TGTGCCAGCAGTGAAGCGCAGGGTGGGGCCAACGTCCTGACTTTC. It yields the protein CASSEAQGGANVLTF.

V usage is TRBV15 and J usage is TRBJ1-5, with 9 bases identical to TRBD1. CDR1 is LNHNV and CDR2 is YYDKDF in the germline V gene (reference sequence). This CDR3 comprises 15 residues. Losses at the gene ends were 3 bases for V and 6 bases for J; bases not matched to a gene: 6. The CDR3 loop is CATSSDRGEGQPQHF. CDR3 coding DNA: TGTGCCACCAGCAGCGACAGGGGGGAGGGTCAGCCCCAGCATTTT.

The chain is built from TRBV18 and TRBJ2-3; maybe TRBD1 (5 bases). CDR3 length equals 15 residues. Looked up from germline, CDR1 is KGHSH and CDR2 is LQKENI. V was trimmed by 2 bases and J by 4 bases, leaving 13 bases between them. CDR3: CASSPALQGADTQYF. In DNA form, the CDR3 reads TGTGCCAGCTCACCAGCTCTCCAGGGTGCAGATACGCAGTATTTT.

This clone was recorded only once. This chain connects TRBV18 to TRBJ1-5; TRBD1 matches 9 bases. V lost 2 bases, J lost 8 bases, and 4 bases stayed unmatched. Germline values: CDR1 KGHSH, CDR2 LQKENI. There are 14 residues in the CDR3. CDR3 in amino acids: CASSPTGGLEPQHF. For the CDR3, the DNA is TGTGCCAGCTCACCAACAGGGGGCTTAGAGCCCCAGCATTTT.

The chain couples TRBV9 to TRBJ1-6; 7 nucleotides agree with TRBD1. Germline CDR1 reads SGDLS; CDR2 reads YYNGEE. This CDR3 region has 16 residues. V trimming: 3 bases; J trimming: 5 bases; junction bases outside the gene matches: 8. The CDR3 DNA follows: TGTGCCAGCAGCGGAGTAGGGACAGCTAATAATTCACCCCTCCACTTT. It specifies CASSGVGTANNSPLHF.

The table lists this clone with a count of one. The rearrangement joins TRBV28 to TRBJ2-5; TRBD2 matches 10 bases. This CDR3 has 15 amino acids. V lost 5 bases, J lost 8 bases, and 11 bases stayed unmatched. The germline gives CDR1 MDHEN, CDR2 SYDVKM. CDR3 sequence reads: CASSVSRPSGSTQYF. CDR3 bases: TGTGCCAGCAGTGTGAGCAGGCCTAGCGGGAGCACCCAGTACTTC.

The V and J genes are TRBV5-1 and TRBJ1-6; 11 bases match TRBD1. Germline lookup yields CDR1 SGHRS and CDR2 YFSETQ. V dropped 2 bases and J dropped 10; count of bases not matched to a gene: 2. There are 14 residues in the CDR3. The CDR3 region has the DNA TGCGCCAGCAGCTTCGGACAGGGGGCCTCACCCCTCCACTTT. Encoded protein: CASSFGQGASPLHF.

The count of this clone is one. The J gene is TRBJ1-4, the V gene TRBV7-8; possibly TRBD1 for D (5 bases). This CDR3 has 15 residues. V gave up 1 base and J gave up 8 bases, with 14 bases separating them. Germline V gene data show CDR1 as SGHVS and CDR2 as FQNEAQ. The CDR3 sequence: CASSLVAGPYEKLFF. The CDR3, as DNA: TGTGCCAGCAGCTTAGTCGCGGGGCCTTACGAAAAACTGTTTTTT.

This clone was counted a few times. The DNA of the CDR3 is TGTGCCAGCAGCGCAAACGAGGGGGAATCGCATGAGCAGTTCTTC. Translating it yields CASSANEGESHEQFF. V gene TRBV6-4 combines with J gene TRBJ2-1, with D possibly matching TRBD1 (6 bases). Germline CDR1 is MRHNA and CDR2 is SNTAGT. CDR3 length equals 15 residues. The V and J ends lost 6 bases and 8 bases respectively, with 20 bases between them.

This chain links TRBV19 with TRBJ2-2; D call uncertain. From germline, CDR1 is LNHDA and CDR2 SQIVND (reference sequence). The germline V and J ends were trimmed by 1 base and 0 bases, with 3 bases remaining between them. This CDR3 has 14 residues. The CDR3 reads CASSIGPNTGELFF. CDR3 in DNA: TGTGCCAGTAGTATAGGGCCGAACACCGGGGAGCTGTTTTTT. Full variable domain (missing parts from reference TRBV19 and TRBJ2-2): DGGITQSPKYLFRKEGQNVTLSCEQNLNHDAMYWYRQDPGQGLRLIYYSQIVNDFQKGDIAEGYSVSREKKESFPLTVTSAQKNPTAFYLCASSIGPNTGELFFGEGSRLTVL.

This clone was counted between two and nine times. The rearrangement links TRBV5-4 to TRBJ2-3; tentative D call: TRBD1 (5 bases). Germline V lookup: CDR1 SGHNT, CDR2 YYREEE (reference sequence). Trimming took off 2 bases at V and 3 bases at J, with 7 bases between the two ends. This CDR3 is 13 amino acids long. DNA of the CDR3: TGTGCCAGCAGCTTTAGGGGAACAGATACGCAGTATTTT. Residues: CASSFRGTDTQYF.

This clone was observed once. The CDR3 sequence is CASSLANYGYTF. The CDR3, as DNA: TGTGCCAGCAGTCTGGCCAACTATGGCTACACCTTC. The rearrangement uses TRBV5-5 and TRBJ1-2, with D hard to call. V dropped 5 bases and J dropped 2 bases, with 7 bases sitting between them. CDR1 and CDR2 from the germline V gene are SGHKS and YYEKEE (reference sequence). The CDR3 has 12 residues.

The rearrangement joins TRBV30 to TRBJ1-5, with 7 bases that match TRBD1. Germline V gene data show CDR1 as GTSNPN and CDR2 as SVGIG (reference sequence). This CDR3 has 14 amino acids. V trimming: 1 base; J trimming: 6 bases; junction bases outside the gene matches: 6. The CDR3 loop reads CAWSATTGTQPQHF. The DNA of the CDR3 is TGTGCCTGGAGTGCCACGACAGGGACTCAGCCCCAGCATTTT.

The rearrangement uses TRBV5-1 and TRBJ2-3; 11 bases line up with TRBD1. Looked up from germline, CDR1 is SGHRS and CDR2 is YFSETQ. This CDR3 is 16 amino acids long. Germline trimming cut 4 bases from V and 3 bases from J; bases unmatched to any gene: 7. The CDR3 bases are TGCGCCAGCAGCATCCCGGGACAGGGGGGAACAGATACGCAGTATTTT. Amino acids: CASSIPGQGGTDTQYF.

The rearrangement links TRBV30 to TRBJ1-2; D not resolved. Trimming took off 0 bases at V and 8 bases at J, with 13 bases between the two ends. The length of the CDR3 is 13 residues. Germline-derived CDR1 and CDR2 are GTSNPN and SVGIG (reference sequence). CDR3 sequence: CAWSVKSGRGYTF. CDR3 coding DNA: TGTGCCTGGAGTGTAAAGTCAGGTCGCGGCTACACCTTC.

The rearrangement joins TRBV27 to TRBJ2-7; the D is unclear. CDR3 length: 11 residues. With 4 bases removed from V and 6 bases from J, the gap between germline ends came to 7 bases. Germline CDR1 reads MNHEY; CDR2 reads SMNVEV (reference sequence). The CDR3 DNA reads as TGTGCCAGCAGTTCCCAGCGCGAGCAGTACTTC. Residues: CASSSQREQYF.

As for this clone: Germline and junction disagree at one end, which may indicate a read error. This rearrangement joins TRBV7-9 to TRBJ1-2; the D is unclear. Germline CDR1 reads SEHNR; CDR2 reads FQNEAQ (reference sequence). This CDR3 has 12 amino acids. The CDR3 nucleotides read TGTTCCAGCAGCTTTCAGAACTATGGCTACACCTTC. The encoded protein is CSSSFQNYGYTF.

The chain is built from TRBV5-1 and TRBJ2-2, with D possibly matching TRBD2 (5 bases). Trimming stripped 1 base from V and 6 bases from J, with 13 bases between. The length of the CDR3 is 15 residues. Germline loops: CDR1 SGHRS, CDR2 YFSETQ. CDR3 coding DNA: TGCGCCAGCAGCTTGTGGGAGCCAGGATCCGGGGAGCTGTTTTTT. Amino acid sequence: CASSLWEPGSGELFF.

The chain combines TRBV7-6 with TRBJ1-3; D uncertain. The CDR3 sequence is 14 residues long. Germline loops: CDR1 SGHVS, CDR2 FNYEAQ. The V end lost 4 bases, the J end lost 0 bases, and 7 bases lay between the germline ends. The CDR3 DNA reads TGTGCCAGCAGCTCCGGGTCCTCTGGAAACACCATATATTTT. Translation: CASSSGSSGNTIYF.

The chain uses TRBV6-4 and TRBJ2-3, with D perhaps matching TRBD2 (5 bases). Germline CDR1 is MRHNA and CDR2 is SNTAGT. With 2 bases removed from V and 5 bases from J, the gap between germline ends came to 14 bases. The CDR3 totals 15 residues. Written as DNA, the CDR3 is TGTGCCAGCAGTGACGTGGCGGGTACGGGAGATACGCAGTATTTT. Translating it yields CASSDVAGTGDTQYF.

CDR3 DNA sequence: TGTGCCAGCAGTTCACAGGGGTACTACAATGAGCAGTTCTTC. It encodes CASSSQGYYNEQFF. The chain carries TRBV7-4 and TRBJ2-1; 7 positions match TRBD1. The germline V gene has CDR1 SGHVT and CDR2 SQSDAQ. The CDR3 spans 14 residues. The junction had 5 bases not matched to a gene; V was cut back by 6 bases and J by 3 bases.

The DNA of the CDR3 is TGTGCCAGCAGTCCCACAGGGGGCTTCCCTGAAGCTTTCTTT. Its protein is CASSPTGGFPEAFF. The J gene is TRBJ1-1, the V gene TRBV9; 9 bases are a match to TRBD1. The CDR3 extends over 14 amino acids. Germline lookup yields CDR1 SGDLS and CDR2 YYNGEE. With V trimmed by 5 bases and J by 6 bases, 8 bases remained unmatched.

About this clone: The sample holds other DNA sequences that translate to the same CDR3. J is TRBJ2-1 and V is TRBV19; a possible D gene is TRBD1 (5 bases). This CDR3 comprises 14 residues. Germline loops: CDR1 LNHDA, CDR2 SQIVND (reference sequence). V was trimmed by 4 bases and J by 0 bases, leaving 7 bases between them. CDR3 sequence reads: CASSRGGSYNEQFF. The CDR3 bases are TGTGCCAGTAGTAGGGGCGGCTCCTACAATGAGCAGTTCTTC.

This clone has only one observation. The chain combines TRBV5-1 with TRBJ2-5; 14 bases align to TRBD2. J lost 1 base, V lost 4 bases, and 6 bases had no gene match. Germline values: CDR1 SGHRS, CDR2 YFSETQ. The CDR3 sequence is 17 residues long. CDR3 nucleotide sequence: TGCGCCAGCAGCGCCGGACTAGCGGGGGGAATCCAAGAGACCCAGTACTTC. Its protein product is CASSAGLAGGIQETQYF.

The J gene is TRBJ2-7, the V gene TRBV5-1, with D possibly being TRBD1 (6 bases). Germline CDR1 reads SGHRS; CDR2 reads YFSETQ. The CDR3 is 13 amino acids. With 1 base removed from V and 5 bases from J, the gap between germline ends came to 10 bases. The CDR3 coding sequence is TGCGCCAGCAGCTTGACAGGGTCCCACGAGCAGTACTTC. Protein sequence: CASSLTGSHEQYF.

This clone showed up just a few times. The rearrangement joins TRBV9 to TRBJ1-2; 7 bases fit TRBD1. Germline CDR1 and CDR2: SGDLS and YYNGEE. CDR3 length equals 14 residues. J gave up 4 bases and V 1 base, and 4 bases lay outside the gene matches. The CDR3 coding sequence is TGTGCCAGCAGCGTAAGACAGGGTGGCTATGGCTACACCTTC. Amino acids: CASSVRQGGYGYTF.

J is TRBJ2-5 and V is TRBV28; 7 bases are shared with TRBD1. This CDR3 comprises 15 residues. CDR1 MDHEN and CDR2 SYDVKM come from the germline V gene. J lost 7 bases, V lost 6 bases, and 14 bases had no gene match. The CDR3 region is CASSPTGSRKRTQYF. The CDR3 DNA reads TGTGCCAGCAGCCCGACAGGGTCGCGTAAGAGGACCCAGTACTTC.

The chain uses TRBV4-1 and TRBJ1-1; weak D call: TRBD1 (5 bases). V shed 0 bases and J shed 4 bases, with 12 bases lying between them. CDR3 length: 15 amino acids. Germline lookup yields CDR1 MGHRA and CDR2 YSYEKL. CDR3: CASSQESGGVTEAFF. CDR3 in DNA: TGCGCCAGCAGCCAAGAGAGCGGGGGTGTCACTGAAGCTTTCTTT.